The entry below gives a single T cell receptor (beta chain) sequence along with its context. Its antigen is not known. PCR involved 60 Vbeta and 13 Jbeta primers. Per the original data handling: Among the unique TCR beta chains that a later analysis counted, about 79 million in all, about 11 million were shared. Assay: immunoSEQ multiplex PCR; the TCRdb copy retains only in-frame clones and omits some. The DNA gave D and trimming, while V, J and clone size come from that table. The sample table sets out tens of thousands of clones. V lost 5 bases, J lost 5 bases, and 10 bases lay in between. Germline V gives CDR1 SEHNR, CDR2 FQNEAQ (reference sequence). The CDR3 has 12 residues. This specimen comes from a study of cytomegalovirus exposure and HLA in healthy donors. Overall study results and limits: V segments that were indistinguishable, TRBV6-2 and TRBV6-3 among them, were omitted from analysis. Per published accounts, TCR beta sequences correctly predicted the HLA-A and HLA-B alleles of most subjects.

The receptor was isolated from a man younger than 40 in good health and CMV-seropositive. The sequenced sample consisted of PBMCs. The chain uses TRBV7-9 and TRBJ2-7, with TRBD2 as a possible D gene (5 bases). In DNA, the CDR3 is TGTGCCAGCAGCCAGGCGAGGGACGAGCAGTACTTC. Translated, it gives CASSQARDEQYF.